The 18 T cell receptor beta chains presented below share a single source sample, sequenced in a study of graft-versus-host responses after intestinal transplantation. Clones were read by immunoSEQ multiplex PCR, and TCRdb kept only the in-frame ones, dropping some. The sample records 22,000 or so clones, roughly four fifths being singletons. Intraepithelial plus lamina propria lymphocytes were released by processing graft tissue. Specimen: ileum tissue, collected 12 days after intestinal transplant. Source of these receptors: a human patient who received an intestinal transplant, so some T cells may come from the graft donor.

In regard to this clone: The junction shows a germline mismatch at one end, possibly a read error. Other DNA sequences in the sample encode the same CDR3. This sequence joins TRBV13 and TRBJ1-1; D gene uncertain. Germline CDR1 is PRHDT and CDR2 is FYEKMQ (reference sequence). The CDR3 loop spans 14 amino acids. The CDR3 DNA sequence: TGTGCCAGCAGTTTAGGGCAGAAGAACACTGAAGCTTTCTTT. This codes for CASSLGQKNTEAFF. Complete variable domain (other parts from reference TRBV13 and TRBJ1-1): AAGVIQSPRHLIKEKRETATLKCYPIPRHDTVYWYQQGPGQDPQFLISFYEKMQSDKGSIPDRFSAQQFSDYHSELNMSSLELGDSALYFCASSLGQKNTEAFFGQGTRLTVV.

V and J are TRBV1 and TRBJ2-3; the table's D gene call, TRBD2, was not cross checked with the DNA. TRBV1 is listed as a pseudogene. The CDR3 runs to 19 residues. This CDR3 is CTSSLPGLAGGTVGDTQYF. CDR3 sequence (DNA): TGCACCAGCAGCCTGCCGGGACTAGCGGGGGGCACGGTAGGAGATACGCAGTATTTT.

The chain combines TRBV25-1 with TRBJ2-5, with 10 bases that match TRBD2. This CDR3 region has 12 residues. The germline V gene has CDR1 MGHDK and CDR2 SYGVNS. V was pared by 10 bases and J by 3 bases, with 2 bases of the junction left unmatched. Here the CDR3 DNA reads TGTGCCACCGGACTAGCGGAAGAGACCCAGTACTTC. Translation: CATGLAEETQYF.

This clone has a single count. The chain joins TRBV2 to TRBJ2-3; no reliable D call. The CDR3 spans 11 residues. Trimming took 6 bases from V and 2 from J, leaving 3 bases between them. Germline V gene data show CDR1 as SNHLY and CDR2 as FYNNEI. The DNA for the CDR3 is TGTGCCAGCAGAGCCACAGATACGCAGTATTTT. Protein: CASRATDTQYF.

The V call is TRBV19, the J call TRBJ1-2; the D gene is possibly TRBD1 (5 bases). Trimming took off 3 bases at V and 3 bases at J, with 17 bases between the two ends. The CDR3 loop spans 16 amino acids. Germline V gene lookup returns CDR1 LNHDA and CDR2 SQIVND (reference sequence). The DNA of the CDR3 is TGTGCCAGTAGTATCAGGCTCGCCCGGGGGGACTATGGCTACACCTTC. Translating gives CASSIRLARGDYGYTF.

This chain joins TRBV27 and TRBJ1-1; D is uncertain. The germline CDR1 and CDR2 sequences are MNHEY and SMNVEV (reference sequence). V lost 1 base, J lost 1 base, and 7 bases lay in between. The CDR3 extends over 14 amino acids. For the CDR3, the DNA is TGTGCCAGCAGTTTATGGCTAGGGAACACTGAAGCTTTCTTT. Translated, it gives CASSLWLGNTEAFF.

This clone was detected only a few times. The chain combines TRBV9 with TRBJ2-3; 7 nucleotides align to TRBD1. Trimming removed 0 bases from V and 0 bases from J; junction bases left unmatched: 4. CDR3 length equals 16 residues. The V gene's germline CDR1 is SGDLS and CDR2 YYNGEE. CDR3 sequence (DNA): TGTGCCAGCAGCGTAGTCCGGGACAGCAGCACAGATACGCAGTATTTT. It specifies CASSVVRDSSTDTQYF.

J is TRBJ1-4 and V is TRBV11-2; 8 positions agree with TRBD1. Germline assignment: CDR1 SGHAT and CDR2 FQNNGV. V dropped 5 bases and J dropped 10; count of bases not matched to a gene: 3. The CDR3 loop spans 12 amino acids. CDR3 sequence: CASSPTGGKLFF. The CDR3 DNA follows: TGTGCCAGCAGCCCAACAGGGGGAAAACTGTTTTTT.

The rearrangement links TRBV27 to TRBJ1-1; the match to TRBD1 covers 7 bases. V gave up 4 bases and J gave up 5 bases; unmatched junction bases: 7. Germline assignment: CDR1 MNHEY and CDR2 SMNVEV (reference sequence). This CDR3 contains 14 residues. CDR3 sequence: CASSSTGAPTEAFF. The CDR3 coding sequence is TGTGCCAGCAGTTCTACAGGGGCTCCGACTGAAGCTTTCTTT.

The gene calls are TRBV28 and TRBJ2-2; 9 bases line up with TRBD1. The germline gives CDR1 MDHEN, CDR2 SYDVKM. V was pared by 6 bases and J by 1 base, with 3 bases of the junction left unmatched. The CDR3 extends over 15 amino acids. The CDR3 sequence: CASRADRGNTGELFF. Here the CDR3 DNA reads TGTGCCAGCAGAGCGGACAGGGGGAACACCGGGGAGCTGTTTTTT.

This clone appeared a single time. V usage is TRBV4-1 and J usage is TRBJ2-2; weak D call: TRBD2 (5 bases). Germline CDR1 MGHRA, CDR2 YSYEKL. The CDR3 is 13 amino acids. Trimming shortened V by 5 bases and J by 7 bases, and 11 bases separated the two germline ends. DNA of the CDR3: TGCGCCAGCAGCTACCCCCGGGGCGGGGAGCTGTTTTTT. Protein: CASSYPRGGELFF.

The chain is built from TRBV5-6 and TRBJ2-3, with 8 nucleotides matching TRBD1. CDR1 SGHDT and CDR2 YYEEEE come from the germline V gene. The V gene end was trimmed by 0 bases and the J gene end by 5 bases; junction bases not matched to a gene: 5. The CDR3 length is 15 residues. The CDR3 loop is CASSLGTGGLDTQYF. CDR3 coding DNA: TGTGCCAGCAGCTTGGGAACAGGGGGATTAGATACGCAGTATTTT.

The V gene is TRBV2, the J gene TRBJ2-1; the match to TRBD2 covers 7 bases. The CDR3 covers 16 residues. Germline loops: CDR1 SNHLY, CDR2 FYNNEI. With 6 bases clipped from V and 1 base from J, the junction kept 9 bases outside the gene matches. CDR3 protein: CASRRIGTTSYNEQFF. CDR3 DNA sequence: TGTGCCAGCAGGAGGATAGGGACTACGTCCTACAATGAGCAGTTCTTC.

The J gene is TRBJ2-7, the V gene TRBV5-4; TRBD1 is a possible D gene (7 bases). The length of the CDR3 is 16 residues. Germline lookup yields CDR1 SGHNT and CDR2 YYREEE (reference sequence). V was clipped by 4 bases and J by 2 bases, with 19 bases between them. CDR3 loop: CASSRIQGGNPYEQYF. In nucleotides, the CDR3 is TGTGCCAGCAGCCGGATTCAGGGGGGTAACCCCTACGAGCAGTACTTC.

This rearrangement joins TRBV7-9 to TRBJ1-2; 8 nucleotides align to TRBD1. Germline V gene data show CDR1 as SEHNR and CDR2 as FQNEAQ (reference sequence). V was clipped by 7 bases and J by 2 bases; unmatched bases: 6. CDR3 length: 14 residues. The CDR3 sequence: CASNAGGSNYGYTF. The CDR3 region has the DNA TGTGCCAGCAACGCAGGGGGCTCGAACTATGGCTACACCTTC.

This rearrangement joins TRBV7-2 to TRBJ2-7; no reliable D call. Deletions cut 1 base from V and 7 bases from J, with 11 bases between. CDR1 is SGHTA, CDR2 FQGNSA, per germline. The CDR3 spans 13 residues. CDR3 DNA: TGTGCCAGCAGCTTAGTACCCCCCCGGGAGCAGTACTTC. This sequence encodes CASSLVPPREQYF.

The V call is TRBV6-5, the J call TRBJ2-3; D is ambiguous. With 5 bases removed from V and 4 bases from J, the gap between germline ends came to 16 bases. CDR1 MNHEY and CDR2 SVGAGI come from the germline V gene. The CDR3 totals 15 residues. The CDR3 DNA sequence: TGTGCCAGCAGTCCCCCCCTAGGATCCGCAGATACGCAGTATTTT. Encoded protein: CASSPPLGSADTQYF.

The chain employs TRBV25-1 and TRBJ2-3; 8 bases match TRBD1. This CDR3 has 14 residues. Germline loops: CDR1 MGHDK, CDR2 SYGVNS. V dropped 4 bases and J dropped 3; count of bases not matched to a gene: 3. CDR3 in DNA: TGTGCCAGCAGTGCCCGACAGGGGACAGATACGCAGTATTTT. It specifies CASSARQGTDTQYF.